One and the same sample provided the 18 T cell receptor beta chains below, sequenced in a study of blood T cells in healthy people across ages. It was with a sample-barcoded 5' primer and a J-beta primer mix that a second PCR of about 6 to 12 cycles was run. TCRdb redid the calling of the 5' RACE reads with MiXCR, one entry per CDR3 protein. This table has roughly 1.7 million distinct CDR3 sequences, around 36% appearing once. What was sequenced was blood. All receptors come from a woman in her 30s in good health.

The chain is built from TRBV27 and TRBJ2-1; tentative D call: TRBD2 (6 bases). Trimming took 1 base from V and 2 from J, leaving 12 bases between them. Germline-derived CDR1 and CDR2 are MNHEY and SMNVEV (reference sequence). This CDR3 is 16 amino acids long. The CDR3 DNA sequence: TGTGCCAGCAGTTTATTGGGGGGAGGTCCCTACAATGAGCAGTTCTTC. It specifies CASSLLGGGPYNEQFF.

The chain links TRBV2 to TRBJ1-5; 7 nucleotides line up with TRBD1. The V segment lost 5 bases and the J segment 0 bases; nucleotides outside the gene matches: 10. The germline gives CDR1 SNHLY, CDR2 FYNNEI. This CDR3 contains 17 residues. CDR3 DNA: TGTGCCAGCAGTAAGCGGGACAGCAGCTATAGCAATCAGCCCCAGCATTTT. It translates to CASSKRDSSYSNQPQHF.

The sample holds many counts of this clonotype. CDR3 coding DNA: TGTGCCAGCAGCTTAGAAGGGACTAGCGGGAGTAATGAGCAGTTCTTC. It is translated as CASSLEGTSGSNEQFF. J is TRBJ2-1 and V is TRBV11-2; the match to TRBD2 covers 14 bases. CDR3 length: 16 amino acids. Germline trimming cut 0 bases from V and 7 bases from J; bases unmatched to any gene: 2. Germline lookup yields CDR1 SGHAT and CDR2 FQNNGV.

The V and J genes are TRBV20-1 and TRBJ1-2; no definite D call. This CDR3 has 14 residues. Germline V gene data show CDR1 as DFQATT and CDR2 as SNEGSKA (reference sequence). V shed 6 bases and J shed 2 bases, with 16 bases lying between them. The chain's CDR3 is CSAPESSINYGYTF. Written as DNA, the CDR3 is TGCAGTGCCCCCGAGTCGAGTATAAACTATGGCTACACCTTC.

This clonotype is a singleton in its sample. The chain is built from TRBV25-1 and TRBJ1-1; D gene ambiguous. The CDR3 consists of 10 residues. Looked up from germline, CDR1 is MGHDK and CDR2 is SYGVNS. Trimming pared 4 bases from V and 11 bases from J, leaving 8 bases between. The DNA of the CDR3 is TGTGCCAGCAGTGGCCGTTCGGCTTTCTTT. Translation gives CASSGRSAFF. The whole variable domain, filled in from reference TRBV25-1 and TRBJ1-1, reads EADIYQTPRYLVIGTGKKITLECSQTMGHDKMYWYQQDPGMELHLIHYSYGVNSTEKGDLSSESTVSRIRTEHFPLTLESARPSHTSQYLCASSGRSAFFGQGTRLTVV.

The J gene is TRBJ2-3, the V gene TRBV20-1, with a weak D call TRBD2 (6 bases). The CDR3 has 15 amino acids. Per the germline V gene, CDR1 is DFQATT and CDR2 is SNEGSKA (reference sequence). V lost 6 bases, J lost 0 bases, and 16 bases lay in between. This chain's CDR3 is CSALAGQGSTDTQYF. CDR3 DNA sequence: TGCAGTGCCTTGGCGGGGCAGGGAAGCACAGATACGCAGTATTTT.

This clonotype was counted a few times. This chain links TRBV28 with TRBJ1-5; D gene ambiguous. The germline V and J ends were trimmed by 5 bases and 3 bases, with 17 bases remaining between them. The CDR3 has 16 residues. Germline lookup yields CDR1 MDHEN and CDR2 SYDVKM. DNA of the CDR3: TGTGCCAGCAGTGATACCACCTTGGTCACCAATCAGCCCCAGCATTTT. It is translated as CASSDTTLVTNQPQHF.

In its sample, this clonotype was seen a few times. The CDR3 nucleotides read TGTGCCAGCAGCTTAGGGACCGGAACCTATCAGCCCCAGCATTTT. This codes for CASSLGTGTYQPQHF. The rearrangement links TRBV11-2 to TRBJ1-5; D unresolved. Germline V lookup: CDR1 SGHAT, CDR2 FQNNGV. This CDR3 has 15 residues. V lost 1 base and J lost 5, with 12 bases in between.

This rearrangement joins TRBV28 to TRBJ2-7, with D perhaps TRBD1 or TRBD2 (6 bases each). Trimming took off 7 bases at V and 9 bases at J, with 22 bases between the two ends. Germline V gene lookup returns CDR1 MDHEN and CDR2 SYDVKM. The CDR3 has 14 amino acids. DNA for the CDR3: TGTGCCAGCACCGAGAGGGGGGCGGGTAGTGGGCAGTACTTC. It codes for CASTERGAGSGQYF.

This clonotype was counted between two and nine times. J is TRBJ2-2 and V is TRBV5-5; D is possibly TRBD1 (5 bases). The CDR3 has 16 residues. The germline gives CDR1 SGHKS, CDR2 YYEKEE (reference sequence). V lost 0 bases to trimming and J lost 2 bases, with 11 bases between them. CDR3 sequence reads: CASSLEGARNTGELFF. In DNA, the CDR3 is TGTGCCAGCAGCTTGGAAGGGGCCAGAAACACCGGGGAGCTGTTTTTT. The variable domain in full, completed from reference TRBV5-5 and TRBJ2-2, reads DAGVTQSPTHLIKTRGQQVTLRCSPISGHKSVSWYQQVLGQGPQFIFQYYEKEERGRGNFPDRFSARQFPNYSSELNVNALLLGDSALYLCASSLEGARNTGELFFGEGSRLTVL.

This clonotype was observed at least ten times. The chain recombines TRBV4-1 with TRBJ2-5; the D is unclear. This CDR3 comprises 17 residues. Germline values: CDR1 MGHRA, CDR2 YSYEKL. Trimming left V 0 bases short and J 1 base short, with 15 bases between. The CDR3 is CASSQERGGSLQETQYF. DNA for the CDR3: TGCGCCAGCAGCCAAGAGCGAGGTGGCAGCCTCCAAGAGACCCAGTACTTC.

V usage is TRBV10-1 and J usage is TRBJ2-3; TRBD2 is a possible D gene (6 bases). Germline loops: CDR1 WNHNN, CDR2 SYGVQD (reference sequence). Deletions cut 0 bases from V and 6 bases from J, with 13 bases between. The CDR3 runs to 15 residues. DNA for the CDR3: TGCGCCAGCAGTGAGTCGGCAGGGAGGTCGGATACGCAGTATTTT. Translating gives CASSESAGRSDTQYF.

This clonotype was detected a few times. The CDR3 region has the DNA TGTGCCAGCAGTGAGGGCAGGTCTCACTCCTACGAGCAGTACTTC. Its translation: CASSEGRSHSYEQYF. V is TRBV6-1 and J is TRBJ2-7; D gene uncertain. Germline CDR1 MNHNS, CDR2 SASEGT. CDR3 size: 15 residues. The germline V and J ends were trimmed by 3 bases and 0 bases, with 12 bases remaining between them.

The CDR3 reads CSAPGTGRYEQYF. As DNA, the CDR3 is TGCAGTGCTCCCGGGACAGGACGGTACGAGCAGTACTTC. The rearrangement uses TRBV20-1 and TRBJ2-1; 8 bases agree with TRBD1. The assigned J gene may be wrong: the sequence end matches TRBJ2-7 better. The CDR3 runs to 13 residues. The V gene's germline CDR1 is DFQATT and CDR2 SNEGSKA (reference sequence).

The gene calls are TRBV11-2 and TRBJ2-3, with a tentative D call TRBD2 (6 bases). Germline values: CDR1 SGHAT, CDR2 FQNNGV. Trimming stripped 5 bases from V and 1 base from J, with 16 bases between. The CDR3 totals 16 residues. This chain's CDR3 is CASSHRSGGGTDTQYF. The CDR3 DNA reads TGTGCCAGCAGCCATCGTAGCGGAGGGGGCACAGATACGCAGTATTTT.

A few counts support this clonotype. This chain joins TRBV24-1 and TRBJ2-3, with TRBD2 matching 7 bases. CDR1 KGHDR and CDR2 SFDVKD come from the germline V gene. This CDR3 has 14 residues. V lost 6 bases, J lost 4 bases, and 6 bases stayed unmatched. The CDR3 loop reads CATSRGGGADTQYF. Here the CDR3 DNA reads TGTGCCACCAGTCGGGGCGGGGGTGCAGATACGCAGTATTTT.

The rearrangement links TRBV6-4 to TRBJ1-5, with 7 bases matching TRBD1. CDR1 MRHNA and CDR2 SNTAGT come from the germline V gene. The CDR3 runs to 13 residues. Trimming at V came to 10 bases and at J to 4 bases, leaving 7 bases not matched to a gene. CDR3 coding DNA: TGTGCCAAGACAGGGACGGGTAATCAGCCCCAGCATTTT. Translating it yields CAKTGTGNQPQHF.

This clonotype was seen more than once but under ten times. The DNA of the CDR3 is TGTGCCAGCAGCCAAGGTTCCGGATCTGAGCAGTTCTTC. It specifies CASSQGSGSEQFF. V gene TRBV3-1 combines with J gene TRBJ2-1; D gene unclear. The V and J ends lost 1 base and 9 bases respectively, with 10 bases between them. The V gene's germline CDR1 is LGHDT and CDR2 YNNKEL (reference sequence). The CDR3 is 13 amino acids.